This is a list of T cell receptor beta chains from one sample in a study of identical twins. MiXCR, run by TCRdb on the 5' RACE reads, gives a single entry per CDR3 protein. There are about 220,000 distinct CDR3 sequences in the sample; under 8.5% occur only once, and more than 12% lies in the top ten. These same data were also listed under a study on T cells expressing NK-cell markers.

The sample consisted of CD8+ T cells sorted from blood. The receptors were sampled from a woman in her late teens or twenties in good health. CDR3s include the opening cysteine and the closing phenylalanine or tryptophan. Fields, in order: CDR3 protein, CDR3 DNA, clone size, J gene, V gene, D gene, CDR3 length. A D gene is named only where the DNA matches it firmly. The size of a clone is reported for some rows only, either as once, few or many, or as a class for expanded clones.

CDR3: CASSNPVPRRQGAYNEQFF
DNA: TGTGCCAGCAGCAACCCGGTTCCGCGGAGGCAGGGGGCCTACAATGAGCAGTTCTTC
size: -
J: TRBJ2-1
V: TRBV11-1
D: TRBD1
length: 19

CDR3: CASSLRGEWTYEQYF
DNA: TGTGCCAGCAGTTTACGAGGGGAGTGGACCTACGAGCAGTACTTC
size: few
J: TRBJ2-7
V: TRBV27
D: -
length: 15

CDR3: CASSGLGTGWGVGYTF
DNA: TGTGCCAGCAGCGGACTGGGGACAGGATGGGGGGTAGGCTACACCTTC
size: many
J: TRBJ1-2
V: TRBV9
D: TRBD1
length: 16

CDR3: CASSWGVSTEAFF
DNA: TGTGCCAGCAGCTGGGGGGTTAGCACTGAAGCTTTCTTT
size: many
J: TRBJ1-1
V: TRBV7-2
D: -
length: 13

CDR3: CASTWTENYGYTF
DNA: TGTGCCAGCACCTGGACAGAGAACTATGGCTACACCTTC
size: few
J: TRBJ1-2
V: TRBV6-2/TRBV6-3
D: -
length: 13

CDR3: CATSLTTERANTEAFF
DNA: TGTGCCACCAGCCTGACTACAGAGAGGGCGAACACTGAAGCTTTCTTT
size: -
J: TRBJ1-1
V: TRBV3-1
D: -
length: 16

CDR3: CASSSGGVSNQPQHF
DNA: TGTGCCAGCAGCTCCGGCGGGGTTAGCAATCAGCCCCAGCATTTT
size: -
J: TRBJ1-5
V: TRBV12-3/TRBV12-4
D: -
length: 15

CDR3: CASRAPSGIFTDTQYF
DNA: TGCGCCAGCAGGGCCCCTAGCGGGATCTTCACAGATACGCAGTATTTT
size: -
J: TRBJ2-3
V: TRBV5-1
D: TRBD2
length: 16

CDR3: CASTETSSYNEQFF
DNA: TGTGCCAGCACCGAGACTAGCTCCTACAATGAGCAGTTCTTC
size: many
J: TRBJ2-1
V: TRBV12-3/TRBV12-4
D: -
length: 14

CDR3: CASSDRVGANVLTF
DNA: TGTGCCAGCAGTGACAGGGTTGGGGCCAACGTCCTGACTTTC
size: few
J: TRBJ2-6
V: TRBV6-4
D: -
length: 14

CDR3: CSVVGGEQFF
DNA: TGCAGCGTTGTGGGCGGTGAGCAGTTCTTC
size: many
J: TRBJ2-1
V: TRBV29-1
D: -
length: 10

CDR3: CASSTGRRGPYEQYF
DNA: TGTGCCAGCAGCACAGGTCGCAGGGGGCCCTACGAGCAGTACTTC
size: -
J: TRBJ2-7
V: TRBV21-1
D: -
length: 15

CDR3: CASSTHSSGSVYNEQFF
DNA: TGTGCCAGCAGCACCCATTCTAGCGGGTCGGTGTACAATGAGCAGTTCTTC
size: -
J: TRBJ2-1
V: TRBV7-9
D: TRBD2
length: 17

CDR3: CASSRAGTNTGELFF
DNA: TGTGCCAGCAGTAGAGCGGGGACGAACACCGGGGAGCTGTTTTTT
size: many
J: TRBJ2-2
V: TRBV2
D: TRBD2
length: 15

CDR3: CASGPNQPQHF
DNA: TGTGCTAGTGGCCCCAATCAGCCCCAGCATTTT
size: many
J: TRBJ1-5
V: TRBV12-5
D: -
length: 11

CDR3: CASRLLAGDHNEQFF
DNA: TGTGCCAGCCGTCTACTAGCGGGAGACCACAATGAGCAGTTCTTC
size: -
J: TRBJ2-1
V: TRBV7-6
D: TRBD2
length: 15

CDR3: CASSPPPRDEQYF
DNA: TGTGCCAGCAGCCCCCCCCCGAGGGACGAGCAGTACTTC
size: many
J: TRBJ2-7
V: TRBV7-9
D: -
length: 13

CDR3: CASSRGGQGVYEQYF
DNA: TGTGCCAGCAGCCGGGGGGGACAGGGAGTCTACGAGCAGTACTTC
size: few
J: TRBJ2-7
V: TRBV5-6
D: -
length: 15

CDR3: CSARDLGGSTDTQYF
DNA: TGCAGTGCTAGAGATCTGGGCGGGAGCACAGATACGCAGTATTTT
size: few
J: TRBJ2-3
V: TRBV20-1
D: -
length: 15

CDR3: CASSLVAGREQFF
DNA: TGTGCCAGCAGTTTAGTGGCAGGCCGCGAGCAGTTCTTC
size: many
J: TRBJ2-1
V: TRBV12-3/TRBV12-4
D: -
length: 13

CDR3: CASSFSRPGGETQYF
DNA: TGTGCCAGCAGTTTCTCGCGCCCGGGAGGAGAGACCCAGTACTTC
size: many
J: TRBJ2-5
V: TRBV12-3/TRBV12-4
D: TRBD2
length: 15

CDR3: CASSTYRGYEAFF
DNA: TGTGCCAGCAGTACCTACAGGGGCTATGAAGCTTTCTTT
size: -
J: TRBJ1-1
V: TRBV6-6
D: TRBD1
length: 13

CDR3: CASSPWGKSSTDTQYF
DNA: TGTGCCAGCAGCCCCTGGGGCAAGTCTAGCACAGATACGCAGTATTTT
size: many
J: TRBJ2-3
V: TRBV7-9
D: -
length: 16

CDR3: CASSYDGQNEQYF
DNA: TGTGCCAGCAGTTACGATGGGCAGAACGAGCAGTACTTC
size: -
J: TRBJ2-7
V: TRBV6-5
D: -
length: 13

CDR3: CAWSPLSEQFF
DNA: TGTGCCTGGAGTCCCTTGTCGGAGCAGTTCTTC
size: few
J: TRBJ2-1
V: TRBV30
D: -
length: 11

CDR3: CASSSARVGYEQYF
DNA: TGTGCCAGCAGCTCAGCGCGGGTGGGCTACGAGCAGTACTTC
size: -
J: TRBJ2-7
V: TRBV7-9
D: -
length: 14

CDR3: CAISETGGYEQYF
DNA: TGTGCCATCAGTGAGACAGGGGGGTACGAGCAGTACTTC
size: many
J: TRBJ2-7
V: TRBV10-3
D: TRBD1
length: 13

CDR3: CASSTRDRVYGYTF
DNA: TGTGCCAGTAGTACACGGGACAGGGTCTATGGCTACACCTTC
size: -
J: TRBJ1-2
V: TRBV19
D: TRBD1
length: 14

CDR3: CASSVSREAFF
DNA: TGTGCCAGCAGCGTCAGCCGTGAAGCTTTCTTT
size: few
J: TRBJ1-1
V: TRBV12-3/TRBV12-4
D: -
length: 11

CDR3: CASHQLATTDTQYF
DNA: TGTGCCAGTCACCAGCTAGCGACCACAGATACGCAGTATTTT
size: -
J: TRBJ2-3
V: TRBV7-9
D: -
length: 14

CDR3: CASIRSTGLLVDTQYF
DNA: TGTGCCAGCATCCGCTCGACAGGGCTTTTAGTAGATACGCAGTATTTT
size: few
J: TRBJ2-3
V: TRBV7-9
D: TRBD1
length: 16

CDR3: CASSLGFNQPQHF
DNA: TGTGCCAGCAGCTTGGGTTTCAATCAGCCCCAGCATTTT
size: many
J: TRBJ1-5
V: TRBV7-8
D: -
length: 13

CDR3: CASSPSFNEQFF
DNA: TGTGCCAGCAGCCCTTCATTCAATGAGCAGTTCTTC
size: -
J: TRBJ2-1
V: TRBV14
D: -
length: 12

CDR3: CASSDSGGSNQPQHF
DNA: TGTGCCAGCAGTGACTCAGGGGGCAGCAATCAGCCCCAGCATTTT
size: -
J: TRBJ1-5
V: TRBV6-4
D: TRBD1
length: 15

CDR3: CSPTENTEAFF
DNA: TGCAGCCCGACAGAGAACACTGAAGCTTTCTTT
size: many
J: TRBJ1-1
V: TRBV29-1
D: -
length: 11

CDR3: CASSSPKGGKLRNNEQFF
DNA: TGTGCCAGCAGTTCACCTAAAGGGGGGAAGCTCCGGAACAATGAGCAGTTCTTC
size: -
J: TRBJ2-1
V: TRBV6-5
D: -
length: 18

CDR3: CASSYLFEQYF
DNA: TGTGCCAGCAGCTACCTATTCGAGCAGTACTTC
size: many
J: TRBJ2-7
V: TRBV6-6
D: -
length: 11

CDR3: CASSLGSRTGGELFF
DNA: TGTGCCAGCAGCTTAGGTAGCAGGACGGGCGGGGAGCTGTTTTTT
size: few
J: TRBJ2-2
V: TRBV11-3
D: -
length: 15

CDR3: CASSPNEGNEQFF
DNA: TGTGCCAGCAGCCCCAACGAGGGGAATGAGCAGTTCTTC
size: -
J: TRBJ2-1
V: TRBV9
D: -
length: 13

CDR3: CASSALRGGSEAFF
DNA: TGTGCCAGCAGCGCCCTCCGGGGAGGTTCTGAAGCTTTCTTT
size: -
J: TRBJ1-1
V: TRBV9
D: -
length: 14

CDR3: CASSLTGGNAGELFF
DNA: TGTGCCAGCAGCCTGACAGGGGGAAACGCCGGGGAGCTGTTTTTT
size: few
J: TRBJ2-2
V: TRBV11-2
D: TRBD1
length: 15

CDR3: CATSRDWGYLEQFF
DNA: TGTGCCACCAGCAGAGATTGGGGATACCTTGAGCAGTTCTTC
size: many
J: TRBJ2-1
V: TRBV15
D: -
length: 14

CDR3: CASSPPRQGEDTQYF
DNA: TGTGCCAGCTCACCACCACGACAGGGGGAAGATACGCAGTATTTT
size: -
J: TRBJ2-3
V: TRBV18
D: TRBD1
length: 15

CDR3: CASSPTGFYTYEQYF
DNA: TGTGCCAGCAGTCCGACAGGTTTTTATACCTACGAGCAGTACTTC
size: many
J: TRBJ2-7
V: TRBV27
D: -
length: 15

CDR3: CASSDDTGGNGYTF
DNA: TGTGCCAGCAGTGATGATACAGGGGGTAATGGCTACACCTTC
size: few
J: TRBJ1-2
V: TRBV25-1
D: TRBD1
length: 14

CDR3: CASSLDLAGAYNEQFF
DNA: TGCGCCAGCAGCTTGGATCTAGCGGGGGCCTACAATGAGCAGTTCTTC
size: many
J: TRBJ2-1
V: TRBV5-1
D: TRBD2
length: 16